The following is a TCR beta chain sequence with its context. Its antigen is not identified. CDR3 length: 13 amino acids. V was pared by 6 bases and J by 4 bases, with 5 bases of the junction left unmatched. Germline CDR1 and CDR2: WSHSY and SAAADI. This sample is drawn from a study of CD8 T cells in Susac syndrome. Study-wide findings and caveats: The number of individuals included in the study's TCR sequencing and HLA analysis was acknowledged as relatively small.

Sequencing of TCR beta was performed on blood CD8+ and CD4+ T cells. Negative isolation was applied to CD8+ and CD4+ T cells, and FACS enrichment was applied to TEMRA cells. With random hexamers, reverse transcription was performed on 0.5 to 1 ug of RNA. Across 54 Vbeta and 13 Jbeta, immunoSEQ multiplex PCR amplified TCR beta CDR3. TCRdb processed the immunoSEQ multiplex PCR reads anew with MiXCR; each CDR3 protein has one entry. The sample lists tens of thousands of distinct CDR3 sequences; roughly 91% were seen once. The clonotype was recovered from a human donor with multiple sclerosis. Sequenced material: CD8+ T cells from PBMCs. This chain connects TRBV10-2 to TRBJ2-7; 8 bases are shared with TRBD1. The chain's CDR3 is CASSPGDRYEQYF. The CDR3 DNA sequence: TGCGCCAGCAGCCCCGGGGACAGGTACGAGCAGTACTTC.